This T cell receptor beta chain stems from a study of cytomegalovirus exposure and HLA in healthy donors. General study findings and limits: Cytomegalovirus-associated status was assigned to approximately 160 TCR beta chains. Previously analyzed data showed that most TCR beta V segments were productive at a frequency of about 90% or about 30%.

Primers for the PCR totalled 60 Vbeta and 13 Jbeta. Sequenced by immunoSEQ multiplex PCR; TCRdb stores in-frame clones only, minus some. This sample yields 150,000 to 200,000 clones, of which approximately 65% are seen a single time; around 3.2% belongs to the top ten. This clone was detected a few times. Its specificity is not known. With V trimmed by 7 bases and J by 4 bases, 3 bases remained unmatched. Germline V gene data show CDR1 as SNHLY and CDR2 as FYNNEI. This CDR3 has 13 residues. The sample was PBMCs. J is TRBJ1-5 and V is TRBV2, with 8 positions matching TRBD1. The clonotype originates from a man aged 40-50 years in good health and CMV-seronegative. CDR3 region: CASIRDRNQPQHF. The DNA for the CDR3 is TGTGCCAGCATTAGGGACAGGAATCAGCCCCAGCATTTT.